These T cell receptor beta chains were read from a single sample in a study of a mutant IDH1 vaccine in newly diagnosed glioma. Produced via immunoSEQ multiplex PCR; TCRdb's table is partial and in-frame only. The table shows approximately 54,000 clones, with approximately 78% occurring only once. The sample was PBMCs, taken from a glioma patient treated with radiotherapy, temozolomide or both. These receptor sequences come from a man in his late teens or twenties with glioma. Each CDR3 is given with its conserved first and last residue. Each record gives: D gene, V gene, clone size, J gene, CDR3 protein, CDR3 DNA. A D gene is named only where the DNA matches it firmly. Size is omitted from some rows. Given values are once, few, many or a class for expanded clones.

d_call: TRBD1; v_call: TRBV5-1; clone_size: .; j_call: TRBJ1-1; cdr3_aa: CASSLEPLAYRGRDTEAFF; cdr3_nt: TGCGCCAGCAGCTTGGAGCCCCTTGCTTACAGGGGGCGGGACACTGAAGCTTTCTTT
d_call: TRBD2; v_call: TRBV29-1; clone_size: .; j_call: TRBJ2-7; cdr3_aa: CSVEDRAGDSSYEQYF; cdr3_nt: TGCAGCGTTGAAGATCGGGCGGGGGATTCCTCCTACGAGCAGTACTTC
d_call: .; v_call: TRBV5-1; clone_size: few; j_call: TRBJ1-1; cdr3_aa: CASSPHGRRAGEAFF; cdr3_nt: TGCGCCAGCAGCCCACATGGTAGGAGGGCAGGGGAAGCTTTCTTT
d_call: .; v_call: TRBV6-5; clone_size: .; j_call: TRBJ1-5; cdr3_aa: CASSPEDGNQPQHF; cdr3_nt: TGTGCCAGCAGTCCAGAGGATGGCAATCAGCCCCAGCATTTT
d_call: .; v_call: TRBV5-1; clone_size: once; j_call: TRBJ1-6; cdr3_aa: CASSSGLNSPLHF; cdr3_nt: TGCGCCAGCAGCTCGGGTTTAAATTCACCCCTCCACTTT
d_call: .; v_call: TRBV6-1; clone_size: .; j_call: TRBJ1-2; cdr3_aa: CASSVTGGDYGYTF; cdr3_nt: TGTGCCAGCAGTGTTACGGGAGGGGACTATGGCTACACCTTC
d_call: TRBD1; v_call: TRBV10-2; clone_size: .; j_call: TRBJ1-5; cdr3_aa: CASRSGTGGLKPQHF; cdr3_nt: TGCGCCAGCAGGTCCGGGACAGGGGGTTTGAAGCCCCAGCATTTT
d_call: .; v_call: TRBV30; clone_size: .; j_call: TRBJ1-2; cdr3_aa: CAWSPDASVYGYTF; cdr3_nt: TGTGCCTGGAGCCCGGACGCCTCTGTTTATGGCTACACCTTC
d_call: TRBD1; v_call: TRBV10-3; clone_size: .; j_call: TRBJ1-3; cdr3_aa: CAISDRGTGNTIYF; cdr3_nt: TGTGCCATCAGTGACAGGGGGACTGGAAACACCATATATTTT
d_call: TRBD1; v_call: TRBV7-2; clone_size: .; j_call: TRBJ2-1; cdr3_aa: CASSPRGQGFYEQFF; cdr3_nt: TGTGCCAGCAGCCCCCGGGGACAGGGATTTTATGAGCAGTTCTTC
d_call: TRBD1; v_call: TRBV19; clone_size: .; j_call: TRBJ1-2; cdr3_aa: CASSPGTGGQVYTF; cdr3_nt: TGTGCCAGTAGTCCCGGGACAGGGGGACAAGTCTACACCTTC
d_call: TRBD1; v_call: TRBV4-1; clone_size: .; j_call: TRBJ1-2; cdr3_aa: CASSQEDGTVLGYTF; cdr3_nt: TGCGCCAGCAGCCAAGAGGACGGGACAGTACTCGGCTACACCTTC
d_call: .; v_call: TRBV6-6; clone_size: .; j_call: TRBJ1-1; cdr3_aa: CASSYMTGLNTEAFF; cdr3_nt: TGTGCCAGCAGTTACATGACAGGCTTGAACACTGAAGCTTTCTTT
d_call: TRBD2; v_call: TRBV9; clone_size: .; j_call: TRBJ2-7; cdr3_aa: CASSPPLASGRYYEQYF; cdr3_nt: TGTGCCAGCAGCCCACCCCTTGCTAGCGGGAGGTACTACGAGCAGTACTTC
d_call: .; v_call: TRBV30; clone_size: .; j_call: TRBJ1-6; cdr3_aa: CAWSPDTGSFYNSPLHF; cdr3_nt: TGTGCCTGGAGTCCGGACACAGGGAGCTTTTATAATTCACCCCTCCACTTT
d_call: .; v_call: TRBV7-2; clone_size: .; j_call: TRBJ1-5; cdr3_aa: CASSAAGTLTQHF; cdr3_nt: TGTGCCAGCAGCGCAGCCGGGACATTGACCCAGCATTTT
d_call: .; v_call: TRBV28; clone_size: .; j_call: TRBJ1-1; cdr3_aa: CASSLSRLTEAFF; cdr3_nt: TGTGCCAGCAGTTTATCCAGGCTCACTGAAGCTTTCTTT
d_call: .; v_call: TRBV7-9; clone_size: .; j_call: TRBJ2-5; cdr3_aa: CASSPGFETQYF; cdr3_nt: TGTGCCAGCAGCCCGGGGTTCGAGACCCAGTACTTC
d_call: TRBD1; v_call: TRBV18; clone_size: few; j_call: TRBJ1-5; cdr3_aa: CASSQRQGSSNQPQHF; cdr3_nt: TGTGCCAGCTCACAACGACAGGGATCGAGCAATCAGCCCCAGCATTTT
d_call: .; v_call: TRBV14; clone_size: .; j_call: TRBJ2-1; cdr3_aa: CASSQRLEVWNEQFF; cdr3_nt: TGTGCCAGCAGCCAGCGTCTAGAAGTCTGGAATGAGCAGTTCTTC
d_call: .; v_call: TRBV30; clone_size: .; j_call: TRBJ2-5; cdr3_aa: CAWSMGGARVTQYF; cdr3_nt: TGTGCCTGGAGTATGGGGGGGGCCAGGGTGACCCAGTACTTC
d_call: .; v_call: TRBV2; clone_size: once; j_call: TRBJ2-3; cdr3_aa: CASRLIDRRPTDTQYF; cdr3_nt: TGTGCCAGCAGACTCATCGACAGACGACCTACAGATACGCAGTATTTT
d_call: .; v_call: TRBV9; clone_size: .; j_call: TRBJ1-1; cdr3_aa: CASSVARETEAFF; cdr3_nt: TGTGCCAGCAGCGTAGCCAGGGAAACTGAAGCTTTCTTT
d_call: .; v_call: TRBV30; clone_size: .; j_call: TRBJ2-7; cdr3_aa: CAWSNPPQFGQYF; cdr3_nt: TGTGCCTGGAGTAACCCCCCCCAGTTTGGGCAGTACTTC
d_call: TRBD2; v_call: TRBV4-1; clone_size: .; j_call: TRBJ2-7; cdr3_aa: CASSAGTSGSYEQYF; cdr3_nt: TGCGCCAGCAGCGCCGGGACTAGCGGATCCTACGAGCAGTACTTC
d_call: .; v_call: TRBV7-2; clone_size: .; j_call: TRBJ2-1; cdr3_aa: CASSFLAAGSYNEQFF; cdr3_nt: TGTGCCAGCAGCTTCCTCGCGGCGGGGTCCTACAATGAGCAGTTCTTC
d_call: TRBD2; v_call: TRBV30; clone_size: once; j_call: TRBJ2-1; cdr3_aa: CAWIPTGTSGRADNEQFF; cdr3_nt: TGTGCCTGGATCCCGACCGGGACTAGCGGGAGGGCTGACAATGAGCAGTTCTTC
d_call: .; v_call: TRBV7-9; clone_size: few; j_call: TRBJ1-4; cdr3_aa: CASSSSREKLFF; cdr3_nt: TGTGCCAGCAGCTCCTCACGGGAAAAACTGTTTTTT
d_call: .; v_call: TRBV29-1; clone_size: .; j_call: TRBJ1-4; cdr3_aa: CSVVENDEKLFF; cdr3_nt: TGCAGCGTTGTGGAGAACGATGAAAAACTGTTTTTT
d_call: .; v_call: TRBV18; clone_size: .; j_call: TRBJ1-2; cdr3_aa: CASSPRREESGYGYTF; cdr3_nt: TGTGCCAGCTCACCCCGGAGGGAGGAGTCCGGGTATGGCTACACCTTC
d_call: .; v_call: TRBV30; clone_size: few; j_call: TRBJ1-5; cdr3_aa: CAWSVTARLSNQPQHF; cdr3_nt: TGTGCCTGGAGTGTCACAGCGAGGCTTAGCAATCAGCCCCAGCATTTT
d_call: TRBD1; v_call: TRBV4-3; clone_size: .; j_call: TRBJ2-7; cdr3_aa: CASSQDRQGAYEQYF; cdr3_nt: TGCGCCAGCAGCCAAGATCGGCAGGGGGCCTACGAGCAGTACTTC
d_call: .; v_call: TRBV5-1; clone_size: .; j_call: TRBJ1-3; cdr3_aa: CASSQSQRQGGNTIYF; cdr3_nt: TGCGCCAGCAGCCAGAGTCAAAGGCAAGGTGGAAACACCATATATTTT
d_call: .; v_call: TRBV6-1; clone_size: .; j_call: TRBJ2-3; cdr3_aa: CASSEGPPGGRGTDTQYF; cdr3_nt: TGTGCCAGCAGTGAAGGGCCCCCTGGTGGTCGGGGGACAGATACGCAGTATTTT
d_call: .; v_call: TRBV7-9; clone_size: few; j_call: TRBJ1-2; cdr3_aa: CASSDFGSAYGYTF; cdr3_nt: TGTGCCAGCAGCGACTTCGGGTCGGCCTATGGCTACACCTTC
d_call: .; v_call: TRBV19; clone_size: .; j_call: TRBJ2-3; cdr3_aa: CASSIWYGSTDTQYF; cdr3_nt: TGTGCCAGTAGTATCTGGTATGGCAGCACAGATACGCAGTATTTT
d_call: TRBD1; v_call: TRBV5-4; clone_size: once; j_call: TRBJ1-2; cdr3_aa: CASSSGQASFGYGYTF; cdr3_nt: TGTGCCAGCAGCTCGGGACAGGCCAGCTTCGGGTATGGCTACACCTTC
d_call: .; v_call: TRBV30; clone_size: .; j_call: TRBJ2-3; cdr3_aa: CAWSRGADTQYF; cdr3_nt: TGTGCCTGGAGTAGGGGGGCAGATACGCAGTATTTT
d_call: .; v_call: TRBV4-3; clone_size: .; j_call: TRBJ1-2; cdr3_aa: CASSFYYGGGLNGYTF; cdr3_nt: TGCGCCAGCAGCTTCTACTATGGCGGGGGGCTAAATGGCTACACCTTC
d_call: TRBD1; v_call: TRBV7-7; clone_size: once; j_call: TRBJ2-5; cdr3_aa: CASSLAYGTGVTQYF; cdr3_nt: TGTGCTAGCAGCTTAGCGTACGGGACAGGGGTGACCCAGTACTTC
d_call: .; v_call: TRBV9; clone_size: .; j_call: TRBJ1-5; cdr3_aa: CASSELGGRQPQHF; cdr3_nt: TGTGCCAGCAGCGAGCTGGGGGGCCGGCAGCCCCAGCATTTT
d_call: TRBD1; v_call: TRBV6-5; clone_size: .; j_call: TRBJ1-4; cdr3_aa: CASSNGQGADEKLFF; cdr3_nt: TGTGCCAGCAGTAACGGACAGGGGGCGGATGAAAAACTGTTTTTT
d_call: .; v_call: TRBV5-4; clone_size: .; j_call: TRBJ1-5; cdr3_aa: CASSLEGINQPQHF; cdr3_nt: TGTGCCAGCAGCTTGGAGGGCATCAATCAGCCCCAGCATTTT
d_call: .; v_call: TRBV14; clone_size: .; j_call: TRBJ1-1; cdr3_aa: CASSPRQDKAFF; cdr3_nt: TGTGCCAGCAGTCCAAGACAGGATAAAGCTTTCTTT
d_call: .; v_call: TRBV9; clone_size: once; j_call: TRBJ2-6; cdr3_aa: CASSSSRGFSSGANVLTF; cdr3_nt: TGTGCCAGCAGCTCATCCAGGGGCTTTAGCTCTGGGGCCAACGTCCTGACTTTC
d_call: TRBD1; v_call: TRBV28; clone_size: .; j_call: TRBJ2-1; cdr3_aa: CASSSDRDEQFF; cdr3_nt: TGTGCCAGCAGTTCGGACAGGGACGAGCAGTTCTTC